The present T cell receptor (beta chain) was sequenced within a study of shared clonotypes between healthy human individuals. General study results and limits: When naive CD4 clonotypes were compared across several donors, 4% to 6.5% were shared.

Assay: immunoSEQ multiplex PCR; the TCRdb copy retains only in-frame clones and omits some. The table has around 1.9 million clones, 80% to 95% seen once; the top ten hold over 1.5%. CD45RO-negative cells were positively selected for CCR7, leaving out terminally differentiated effector memory CD45RA+ cells. All of the donors resided in Nashville, Tennessee, and each was a Caucasian adult. With regard to this clone: Its specificity is not known.

The length of the CDR3 is 15 residues. The germline gives CDR1 MGHRA, CDR2 YSYEKL. Trimming cost V 8 bases and J 0 bases; bases outside gene matches: 5. The chain joins TRBV4-1 to TRBJ2-7, with 12 nucleotides matching TRBD2. Sequences were obtained from naive CD8+ T cells from PBMCs. This TCR derives from a man aged 18 to 29 in good health. Some clones in this sample may be carry-over from other donors' samples. CDR3 in amino acids: CASSLAGGGSYEQYF. CDR3 DNA: TGCGCCAGCTCTCTAGCGGGAGGGGGCTCCTACGAGCAGTACTTC.